This T cell receptor (beta chain) was documented in a study of CD8+ T cells in alopecia areata. The overall study: Oral tofacitinib (5 to 10 mg twice daily) was administered to treated patients.

Study-level findings and limits: Normal scalp showed lower clonality than lesional scalp, especially alopecia totalis/universalis.

Sequencing relied on a cDNA template that was reverse transcribed from extracted RNA. The data were produced by immunoSEQ multiplex PCR, yet TCRdb's version contains in-frame clones alone and is incomplete. The sample has approximately 54,000 clones, around 96% seen once. On this clone itself: The antigen remains unidentified.

The TCR comes from a human donor with alopecia areata. The material sequenced was CD8+ T cells sorted from blood, taken at week 0.

CDR3 sequence reads: CASSQETSGASYEQYF. The CDR3 DNA reads TGCGCCAGCAGCCAAGAAACTAGCGGGGCCTCCTACGAGCAGTACTTC. J is TRBJ2-7 and V is TRBV4-1, with 10 bases identical to TRBD2. V lost 0 bases and J lost 0; bases outside the gene matches: 2. CDR1 and CDR2 (germline): MGHRA, YSYEKL. This CDR3 contains 16 residues.